These 3 T cell receptor beta chains came from one sample sequenced in a study of CD8+CD57+ T cells in acquired aplastic anemia. The TCR beta profiling, which covered VDJ combination and CDR3 sequence, was carried out using genomic DNA as the template. In TCRdb, the reads were re-called with MiXCR into one record per CDR3 protein. The sample holds around 120,000 distinct CDR3 sequences, 40% seen once. Flow cytometry had shown expanded CD8+CD57+ cells in the patients chosen for sequencing. Sequencing was carried out using sorted CD4+, CD8+, or CD8+CD57+ T cells (not recorded which) from PBMCs. Receptors originate from a human donor with aplastic anemia.

This clonotype was detected ten times or more. V and J are TRBV19 and TRBJ1-4, with D uncertain. The CDR3 spans 15 residues. CDR1 is LNHDA and CDR2 is SQIVND in the germline V gene (reference sequence). Trimming left V 5 bases short and J 8 bases short, with 18 bases between. The CDR3 protein is CASSQVSLGKEKLFF. In DNA, the CDR3 is TGTGCCAGTAGTCAGGTCTCGTTGGGGAAGGAAAAACTGTTTTTT.

Regarding this clonotype: A much larger clone differs by one base, so this may be a read error. The chain combines TRBV5-6 with TRBJ1-5, with D perhaps matching TRBD1 (5 bases). Deletions cut 0 bases from V and 4 bases from J, with 11 bases between. CDR1 is SGHDT, CDR2 YYEEEE, per germline. The length of the CDR3 is 15 residues. The chain's CDR3 is CASSLGGPTNQPQHF. CDR3 nucleotides: TGTGCCAGCAGCTTGGGGGGACCAACAAATCAGCCCCAGCATTTT. Combining the CDR3 with reference TRBV5-6 and TRBJ1-5 gives the whole variable domain DAGVTQSPTHLIKTRGQQVTLRCSPKSGHDTVSWYQQALGQGPQFIFQYYEEEERQRGNFPDRFSGHQFPNYSSELNVNALLLGDSALYLCASSLGGPTNQPQHFGDGTRLSIL.

This clonotype was observed a handful of times. The V and J genes are TRBV18 and TRBJ2-2; possible D gene TRBD2, 5 bases. The CDR3 sequence is 15 residues long. Trimming stripped 3 bases from V and 5 bases from J, with 13 bases between. Germline V lookup: CDR1 KGHSH, CDR2 LQKENI. Written as DNA, the CDR3 is TGTGCCAGCTCACCCAGAGGGCCGTCTACCGGGGAGCTGTTTTTT. It yields the protein CASSPRGPSTGELFF.